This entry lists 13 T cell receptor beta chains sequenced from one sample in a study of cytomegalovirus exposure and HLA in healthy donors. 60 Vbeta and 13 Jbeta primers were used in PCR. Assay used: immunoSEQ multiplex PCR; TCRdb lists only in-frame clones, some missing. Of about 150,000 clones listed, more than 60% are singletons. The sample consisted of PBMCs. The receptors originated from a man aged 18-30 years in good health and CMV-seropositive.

For the CDR3, the DNA is TGTGCCAGCAGTTTATATGGGACAGGAAACAATGAGCAGTTCTTC. It encodes CASSLYGTGNNEQFF. The J gene is TRBJ2-1, the V gene TRBV28; the match to TRBD1 covers 8 bases. The germline V gene encodes CDR1 MDHEN and CDR2 SYDVKM. The CDR3 loop spans 15 amino acids. V shed 1 base, J shed 5 bases, and the junction held 4 bases outside the gene matches. The full variable domain, rest sourced from reference TRBV28 and TRBJ2-1, is DVKVTQSSRYLVKRTGEKVFLECVQDMDHENMFWYRQDPGLGLRLIYFSYDVKMKEKGDIPEGYSVSREKKERFSLILESASTNQTSMYLCASSLYGTGNNEQFFGPGTRLTVL.

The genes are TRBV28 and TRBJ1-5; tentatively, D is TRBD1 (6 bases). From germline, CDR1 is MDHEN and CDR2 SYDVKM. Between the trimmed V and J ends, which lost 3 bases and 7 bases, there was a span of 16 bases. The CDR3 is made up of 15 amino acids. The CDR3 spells CASSFQGSLVQPQHF. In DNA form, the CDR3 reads TGTGCCAGCAGTTTCCAGGGGTCGCTTGTCCAGCCCCAGCATTTT.

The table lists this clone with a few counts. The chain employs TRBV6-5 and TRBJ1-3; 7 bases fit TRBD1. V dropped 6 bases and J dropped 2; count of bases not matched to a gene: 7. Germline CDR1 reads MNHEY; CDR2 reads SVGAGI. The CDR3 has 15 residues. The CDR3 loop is CASRSSTGPGNTIYF. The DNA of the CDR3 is TGTGCCAGCAGATCCTCGACAGGGCCTGGAAACACCATATATTTT.

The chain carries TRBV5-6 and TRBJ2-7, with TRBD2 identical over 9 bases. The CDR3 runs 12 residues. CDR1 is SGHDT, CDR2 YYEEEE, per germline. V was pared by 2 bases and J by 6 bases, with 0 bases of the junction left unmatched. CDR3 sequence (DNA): TGTGCCAGCAGCTTTAGCGGGGGCGAGCAGTACTTC. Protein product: CASSFSGGEQYF.

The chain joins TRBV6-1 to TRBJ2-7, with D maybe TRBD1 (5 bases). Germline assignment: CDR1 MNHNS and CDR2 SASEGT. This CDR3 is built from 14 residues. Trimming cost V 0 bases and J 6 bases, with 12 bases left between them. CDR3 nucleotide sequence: TGTGCCAGCAGTGAAGCGGGGCTGTCTCGCGAGCAGTACTTC. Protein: CASSEAGLSREQYF.

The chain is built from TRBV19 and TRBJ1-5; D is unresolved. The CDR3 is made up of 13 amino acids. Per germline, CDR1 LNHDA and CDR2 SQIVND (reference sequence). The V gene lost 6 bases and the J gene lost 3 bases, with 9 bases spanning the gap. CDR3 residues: CASRRRDNQPQHF. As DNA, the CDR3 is TGTGCCAGTAGGAGACGGGACAATCAGCCCCAGCATTTT.

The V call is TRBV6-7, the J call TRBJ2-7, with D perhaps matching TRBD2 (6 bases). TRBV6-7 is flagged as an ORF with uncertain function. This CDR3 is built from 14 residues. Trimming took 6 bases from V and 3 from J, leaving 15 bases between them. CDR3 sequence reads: CASRTGTSYYEQYF. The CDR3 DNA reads TGTGCCAGCAGGACCGGGACTTCCTACTACGAGCAGTACTTC.

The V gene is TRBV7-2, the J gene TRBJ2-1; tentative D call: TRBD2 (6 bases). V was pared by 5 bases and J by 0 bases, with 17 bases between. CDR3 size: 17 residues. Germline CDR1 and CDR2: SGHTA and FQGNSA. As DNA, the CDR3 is TGTGCCAGCAGCGATAGAGCTACTAGCAGCTCCTACAATGAGCAGTTCTTC. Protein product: CASSDRATSSSYNEQFF.

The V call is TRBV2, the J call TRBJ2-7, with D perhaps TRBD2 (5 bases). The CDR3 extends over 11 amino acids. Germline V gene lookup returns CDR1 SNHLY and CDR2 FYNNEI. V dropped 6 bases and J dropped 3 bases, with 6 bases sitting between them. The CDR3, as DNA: TGTGCCAGCAGCGAGGGCTACGAGCAGTACTTC. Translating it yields CASSEGYEQYF.

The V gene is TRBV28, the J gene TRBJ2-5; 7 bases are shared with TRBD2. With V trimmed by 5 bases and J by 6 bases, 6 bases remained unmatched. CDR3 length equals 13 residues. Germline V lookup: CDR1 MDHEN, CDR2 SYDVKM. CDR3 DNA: TGTGCCAGCAGTCCGGGGGGTAGGAAGACCCAGTACTTC. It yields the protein CASSPGGRKTQYF.

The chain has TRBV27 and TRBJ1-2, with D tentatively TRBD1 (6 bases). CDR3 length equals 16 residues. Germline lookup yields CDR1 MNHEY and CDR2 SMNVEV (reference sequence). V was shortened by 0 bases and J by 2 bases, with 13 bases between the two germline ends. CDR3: CASSLSSGEENYGYTF. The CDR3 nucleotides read TGTGCCAGCAGTTTATCTTCAGGGGAAGAGAACTATGGCTACACCTTC.

In DNA, the CDR3 is TGTGCCAGCAGCCAACAGGGGGCGCTGAATCAGCCCCAGCATTTT. Protein: CASSQQGALNQPQHF. The rearrangement joins TRBV2 to TRBJ1-5; 9 bases agree with TRBD1. The CDR3 is 15 amino acids. CDR1 SNHLY and CDR2 FYNNEI come from the germline V gene. V trimming: 6 bases; J trimming: 4 bases; junction bases outside the gene matches: 7.

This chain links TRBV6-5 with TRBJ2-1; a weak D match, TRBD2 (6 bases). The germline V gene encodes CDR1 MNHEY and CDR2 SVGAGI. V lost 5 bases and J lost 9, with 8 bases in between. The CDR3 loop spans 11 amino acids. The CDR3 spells CASSQGGEQFF. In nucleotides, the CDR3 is TGTGCCAGCAGTCAGGGAGGTGAGCAGTTCTTC.